This T cell receptor (beta chain) was sequenced during a study of response to subunit inactivated influenza vaccine. Notes on the study in general: The authors proposed limited new T cell recruitment per seasonal influenza vaccination.

This clonotype was seen a few times. The antigen is undetermined. MiXCR, applied by TCRdb to the RT-PCR reads, yields one record per CDR3 protein. This sample has about 700,000 distinct CDR3 sequences, with less than 15% found just once. This specimen was PBMCs from blood, taken less than 15 days before vaccination. The clonotype comes from a man aged 45-65 years who received an inactivated influenza vaccine.

CDR3 nucleotides: TGTGCCAGCAGGGTATATAGGACAGGGGAGTATGGCTACACCTTC. It encodes CASRVYRTGEYGYTF. The chain couples TRBV2 to TRBJ1-2, with 9 positions matching TRBD1. This CDR3 spans 15 amino acids. Germline lookup yields CDR1 SNHLY and CDR2 FYNNEI. V trimming: 6 bases; J trimming: 5 bases; junction bases outside the gene matches: 10.